These 6 T cell receptor beta chains share one sample of origin, sequenced in a study of T cell repertoires in aging, cancer and after chemotherapy. Rearranged V-D-J TRB sequences were amplified with a mixed TRB-A/B primer pool. TCRdb re-called the multiplex PCR reads with MiXCR, one entry per CDR3 protein. The sample records under 4,500 distinct CDR3 sequences, approximately 37% being singletons. The template was genomic DNA from peripheral blood, not RNA. The source material was blood. These receptors were obtained from a human donor with a solid tumor.

Sample share makes this clonotype medium-sized. V usage is TRBV6-1 and J usage is TRBJ1-6; 8 bases are a match to TRBD1. The junction had 9 bases not matched to a gene; V was cut back by 1 base and J by 13 bases. CDR1 is MNHNS, CDR2 SASEGT, per germline. The CDR3 contains 15 residues. The chain's CDR3 is CASSEGRTGSSPLHF. The CDR3 DNA sequence: TGTGCCAGCAGTGAAGGGAGGACAGGGTCTTCGCCCCTCCACTTT.

The chain links TRBV20-1 to TRBJ2-1; no definite D call. CDR1 is DFQATT and CDR2 is SNEGSKA in the germline V gene (reference sequence). The CDR3 has 14 amino acids. Trimming pared 4 bases from V and 0 bases from J, leaving 10 bases between. In DNA form, the CDR3 reads TGCAGTGCTACAGGCGGCCGCTCCTACAATGAGCAGTTCTTC. Protein: CSATGGRSYNEQFF.

This sequence joins TRBV19 and TRBJ1-2; no clear D. The germline gives CDR1 LNHDA, CDR2 SQIVND (reference sequence). The V and J ends lost 3 bases and 3 bases respectively, with 8 bases between them. The CDR3 is 13 amino acids. CDR3 DNA sequence: TGTGCCAGTAGTATGGGAGGCTACTATGGCTACACCTTC. It specifies CASSMGGYYGYTF.

This chain links TRBV15 with TRBJ2-1, with 11 bases lining up with TRBD2. Germline V gene sequence: CDR1 LNHNV, CDR2 YYDKDF (reference sequence). The CDR3 is 16 amino acids. V lost 3 bases and J lost 9; bases outside the gene matches: 10. CDR3 nucleotides: TGTGCCACCAGCAGGGTGATAGCGGGAGGGTCGGGTGAGCAGTTCTTC. Translation: CATSRVIAGGSGEQFF.

The sample holds a few counts of this clonotype. The V call is TRBV6-5, the J call TRBJ2-7, with D possibly matching TRBD2 (6 bases). Germline CDR1 MNHEY, CDR2 SVGAGI. V was shortened by 10 bases and J by 12 bases, with 22 bases between the two germline ends. There are 12 residues in the CDR3. The chain's CDR3 is CAIREEGGMGYF. CDR3 coding DNA: TGTGCCATCAGGGAAGAAGGCGGGATGGGGTACTTC.

With regard to this clonotype: The junction differs from germline at one of its ends, possibly a read error. This rearrangement joins TRBV7-6 to TRBJ1-6; weak D call: TRBD1 (5 bases). CDR3 length: 13 residues. Germline V CDR1 and CDR2: SGHVS, FNYEAQ. The CDR3 nucleotides read TGTACCAGCAGCTTATCGGGGGACGGTCCCCTCCACTTT. This gives the protein CTSSLSGDGPLHF. Complete variable domain (other parts from reference TRBV7-6 and TRBJ1-6): GAGVSQSPRYKVTKRGQDVALRCDPISGHVSLYWYRQALGQGPEFLTYFNYEAQQDKSGLPNDRFSAERPEGSISTLTIQRTEQRDSAMYRCTSSLSGDGPLHFGNGTRLTVT.